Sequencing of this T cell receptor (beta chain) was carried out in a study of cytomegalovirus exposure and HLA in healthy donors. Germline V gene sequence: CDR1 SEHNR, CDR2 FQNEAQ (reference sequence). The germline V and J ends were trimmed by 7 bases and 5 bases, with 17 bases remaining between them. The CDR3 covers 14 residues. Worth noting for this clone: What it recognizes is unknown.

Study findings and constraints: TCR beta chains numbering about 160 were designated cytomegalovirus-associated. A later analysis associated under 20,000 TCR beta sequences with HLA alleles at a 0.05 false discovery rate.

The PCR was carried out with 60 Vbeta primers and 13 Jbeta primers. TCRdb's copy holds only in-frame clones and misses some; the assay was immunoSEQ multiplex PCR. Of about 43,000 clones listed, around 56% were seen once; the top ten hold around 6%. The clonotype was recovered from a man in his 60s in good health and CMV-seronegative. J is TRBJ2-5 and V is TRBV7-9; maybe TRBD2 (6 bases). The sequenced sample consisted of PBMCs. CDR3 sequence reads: CASNWWDSGETQYF. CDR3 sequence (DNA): TGTGCCAGCAACTGGTGGGACTCCGGGGAGACCCAGTACTTC.